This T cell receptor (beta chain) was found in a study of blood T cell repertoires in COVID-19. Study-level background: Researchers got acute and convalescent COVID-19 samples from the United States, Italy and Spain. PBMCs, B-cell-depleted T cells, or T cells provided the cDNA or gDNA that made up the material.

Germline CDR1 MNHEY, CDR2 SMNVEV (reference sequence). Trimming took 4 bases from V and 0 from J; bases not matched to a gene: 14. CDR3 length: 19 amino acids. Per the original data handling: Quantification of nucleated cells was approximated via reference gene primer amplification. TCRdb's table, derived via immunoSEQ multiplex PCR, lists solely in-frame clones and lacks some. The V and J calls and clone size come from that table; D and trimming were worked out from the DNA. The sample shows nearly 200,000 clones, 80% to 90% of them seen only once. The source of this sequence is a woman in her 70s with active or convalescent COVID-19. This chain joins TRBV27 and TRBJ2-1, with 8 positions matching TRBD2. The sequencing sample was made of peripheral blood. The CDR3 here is CASSSRRAGVSSSYNEQFF. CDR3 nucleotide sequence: TGTGCCAGCAGTTCCCGTAGAGCGGGAGTCTCGAGCTCCTACAATGAGCAGTTCTTC.